The 7 T cell receptor beta chains listed next were all sequenced from one sample in a study of shared clonotypes between healthy human individuals. The assay was immunoSEQ multiplex PCR, and TCRdb's table has in-frame clones only and misses some. In the table there are 400,000 to 500,000 clones, over 65% of which are singletons. The sample was PBMCs. The receptors come from a woman in her thirties or forties in good health. Some clones in this sample may be carry-over from other donors' samples.

This clone occurred a few times. The identical CDR3 is also encoded by other nucleotide sequences in the sample. V is TRBV27 and J is TRBJ2-2; D remains ambiguous. V was shortened by 6 bases and J by 2 bases, with 7 bases between the two germline ends. The CDR3 contains 13 residues. Looked up from germline, CDR1 is MNHEY and CDR2 is SMNVEV (reference sequence). DNA for the CDR3: TGTGCCAGCAGCTTTAAAAACACCGGGGAGCTGTTTTTT. Translating gives CASSFKNTGELFF.

This chain uses TRBV19 with TRBJ2-1, with 13 bases lining up with TRBD2. The CDR3 totals 15 residues. With V trimmed by 4 bases and J by 7 bases, 4 bases remained unmatched. Germline CDR1 reads LNHDA; CDR2 reads SQIVND (reference sequence). This CDR3 is CASSRGTSGNNEQFF. The CDR3 DNA is TGTGCCAGTAGTAGGGGGACTAGCGGGAATAATGAGCAGTTCTTC.

J is TRBJ2-1 and V is TRBV7-9; D unresolved. The CDR3 runs 15 residues. With 5 bases removed from V and 0 bases from J, the gap between germline ends came to 11 bases. CDR1 and CDR2 (germline): SEHNR, FQNEAQ (reference sequence). The CDR3 region has the DNA TGTGCCAGCAGCGAAGGTCTGAGCTCCTACAATGAGCAGTTCTTC. Protein product: CASSEGLSSYNEQFF.

This clone was observed a handful of times. The V and J genes are TRBV10-1 and TRBJ2-2, with unresolved D. Germline V gives CDR1 WNHNN, CDR2 SYGVQD (reference sequence). V was pared by 8 bases and J by 0 bases, with 10 bases between. CDR3 size: 14 residues. In nucleotides, the CDR3 is TGCGCCAGCGGCACTACTCCGAACACCGGGGAGCTGTTTTTT. As protein: CASGTTPNTGELFF.

In regard to this clone: This may be a read error, as it is one base from a much larger clone. Additional DNA sequences in this sample encode the identical CDR3. The chain has TRBV18 and TRBJ2-4; no clear D. The germline V gene encodes CDR1 KGHSH and CDR2 LQKENI. The CDR3 contains 15 residues. The CDR3 is CASSPPNVAKNIQYF. CDR3 DNA sequence: TGTGCCAGCTCGCCACCTAATGTAGCCAAAAACATTCAGTACTTC. The variable domain in full, completed from reference TRBV18 and TRBJ2-4, reads NAGVMQNPRHLVRRRGQEARLRCSPMKGHSHVYWYRQLPEEGLKFMVYLQKENIIDESGMPKERFSAEFPKEGPSILRIQQVVRGDSAAYFCASSPPNVAKNIQYFGAGTRLSVL.

The rearrangement uses TRBV29-1 and TRBJ2-7, with 10 bases lining up with TRBD1. The V and J ends lost 7 bases and 6 bases, in that order; junction bases with no gene match: 9. Per germline, CDR1 SQVTM and CDR2 ANQGSEA. This CDR3 has 13 amino acids. The chain's CDR3 is CSASGTGDREQYF. In nucleotides, the CDR3 is TGCAGCGCCTCCGGGACAGGGGACCGCGAGCAGTACTTC.

This clone was seen repeatedly, ten times or more. The chain has TRBV6-4 and TRBJ2-1; TRBD2 matches at 10 bases. Trimming cost V 0 bases and J 8 bases; bases outside gene matches: 4. The germline V gene encodes CDR1 MRHNA and CDR2 SNTAGT. CDR3 size: 15 residues. CDR3 amino acids: CASSDSNLAGDEQFF. The CDR3 nucleotides read TGTGCCAGCAGTGACTCGAATCTAGCGGGAGATGAGCAGTTCTTC.